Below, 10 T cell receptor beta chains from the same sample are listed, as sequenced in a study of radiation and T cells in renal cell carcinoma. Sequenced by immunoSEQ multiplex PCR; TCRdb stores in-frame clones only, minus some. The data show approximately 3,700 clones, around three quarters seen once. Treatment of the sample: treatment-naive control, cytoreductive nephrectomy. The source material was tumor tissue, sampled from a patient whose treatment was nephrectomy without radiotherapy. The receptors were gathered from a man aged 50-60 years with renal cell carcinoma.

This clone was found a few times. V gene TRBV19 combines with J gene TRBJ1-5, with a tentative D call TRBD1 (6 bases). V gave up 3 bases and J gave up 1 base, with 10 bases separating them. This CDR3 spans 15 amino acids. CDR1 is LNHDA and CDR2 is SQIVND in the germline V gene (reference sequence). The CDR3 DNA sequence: TGTGCCAGTAGTATCGGGACAATCAGCAATCAGCCCCAGCATTTT. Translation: CASSIGTISNQPQHF.

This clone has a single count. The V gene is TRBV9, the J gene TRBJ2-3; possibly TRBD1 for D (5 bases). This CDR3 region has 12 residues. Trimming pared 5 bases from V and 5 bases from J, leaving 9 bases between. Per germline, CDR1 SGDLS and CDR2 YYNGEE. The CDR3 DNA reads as TGTGCCAGCAGAGGACAAGGAGATACGCAGTATTTT. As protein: CASRGQGDTQYF.

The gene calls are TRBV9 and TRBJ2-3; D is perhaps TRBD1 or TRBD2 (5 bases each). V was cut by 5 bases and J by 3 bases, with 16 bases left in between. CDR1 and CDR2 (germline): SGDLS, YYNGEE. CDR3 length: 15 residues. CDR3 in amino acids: CASRSTGPQTDTQYF. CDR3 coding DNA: TGTGCCAGCAGGTCAACGGGACCTCAGACAGATACGCAGTATTTT.

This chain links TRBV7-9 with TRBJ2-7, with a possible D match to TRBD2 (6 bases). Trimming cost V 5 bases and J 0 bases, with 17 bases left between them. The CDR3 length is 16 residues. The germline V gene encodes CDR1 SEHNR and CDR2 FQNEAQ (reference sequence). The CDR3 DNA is TGTGCCAGCAGCCTCGGCGGCGGGAAGAGCTCCTACGAGCAGTACTTC. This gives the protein CASSLGGGKSSYEQYF.

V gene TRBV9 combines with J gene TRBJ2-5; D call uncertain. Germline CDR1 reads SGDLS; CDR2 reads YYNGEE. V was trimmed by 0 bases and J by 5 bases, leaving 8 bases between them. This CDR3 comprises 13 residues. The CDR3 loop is CASSVGRVETQYF. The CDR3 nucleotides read TGTGCCAGCAGCGTAGGTCGCGTCGAGACCCAGTACTTC.

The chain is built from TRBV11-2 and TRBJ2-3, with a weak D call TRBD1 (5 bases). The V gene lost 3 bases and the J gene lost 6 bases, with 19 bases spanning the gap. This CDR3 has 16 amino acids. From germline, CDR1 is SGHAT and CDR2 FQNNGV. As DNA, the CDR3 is TGTGCCAGCAGCTTCGGCCAGGGTGGGTCCCAGGATACGCAGTATTTT. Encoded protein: CASSFGQGGSQDTQYF. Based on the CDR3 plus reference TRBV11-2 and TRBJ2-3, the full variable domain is EAGVAQSPRYKIIEKRQSVAFWCNPISGHATLYWYQQILGQGPKLLIQFQNNGVVDDSQLPKDRFSAERLKGVDSTLKIQPAKLEDSAVYLCASSFGQGGSQDTQYFGPGTRLTVL.

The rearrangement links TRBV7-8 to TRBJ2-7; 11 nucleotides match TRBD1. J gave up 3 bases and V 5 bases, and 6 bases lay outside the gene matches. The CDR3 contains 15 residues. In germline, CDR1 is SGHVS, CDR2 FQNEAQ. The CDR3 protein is CASSITGTGGYEQYF. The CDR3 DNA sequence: TGTGCCAGCAGCATAACCGGGACAGGGGGCTACGAGCAGTACTTC.

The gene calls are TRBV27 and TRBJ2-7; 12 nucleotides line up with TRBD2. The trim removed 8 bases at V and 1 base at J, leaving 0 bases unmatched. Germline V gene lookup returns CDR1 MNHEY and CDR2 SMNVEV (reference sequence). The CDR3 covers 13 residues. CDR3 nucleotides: TGTGCCAGCGGACTAGCGGGGTCCTACGAGCAGTACTTC. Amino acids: CASGLAGSYEQYF.

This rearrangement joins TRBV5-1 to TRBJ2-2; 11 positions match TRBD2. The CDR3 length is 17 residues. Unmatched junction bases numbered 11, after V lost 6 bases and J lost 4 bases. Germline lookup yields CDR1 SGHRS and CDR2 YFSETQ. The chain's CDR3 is CASKRSSGRLATGELFF. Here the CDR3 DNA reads TGCGCCAGCAAGAGGTCTAGCGGGAGGTTGGCCACCGGGGAGCTGTTTTTT.

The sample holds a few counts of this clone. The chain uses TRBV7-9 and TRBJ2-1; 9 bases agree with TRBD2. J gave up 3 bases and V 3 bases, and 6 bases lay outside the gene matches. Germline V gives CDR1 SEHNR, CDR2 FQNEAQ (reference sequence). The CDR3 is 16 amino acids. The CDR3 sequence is CASSLSVLAGYNEQFF. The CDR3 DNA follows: TGTGCCAGCAGCTTGTCAGTACTAGCGGGCTACAATGAGCAGTTCTTC.